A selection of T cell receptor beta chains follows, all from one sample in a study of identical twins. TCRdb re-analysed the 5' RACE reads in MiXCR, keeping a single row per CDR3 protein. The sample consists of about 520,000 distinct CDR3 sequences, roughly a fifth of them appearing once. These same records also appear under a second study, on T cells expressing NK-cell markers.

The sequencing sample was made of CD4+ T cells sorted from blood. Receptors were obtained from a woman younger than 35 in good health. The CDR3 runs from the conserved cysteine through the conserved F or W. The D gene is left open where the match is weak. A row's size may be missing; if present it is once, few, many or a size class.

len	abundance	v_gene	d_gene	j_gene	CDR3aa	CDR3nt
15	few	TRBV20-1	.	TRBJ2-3	CSASSGGLRTDTQYF	TGCAGTGCTAGTTCGGGGGGCCTCCGCACAGATACGCAGTATTTT
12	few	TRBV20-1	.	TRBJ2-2	CSARIRPGELFF	TGCAGTGCTAGAATTAGACCCGGGGAGCTGTTTTTT
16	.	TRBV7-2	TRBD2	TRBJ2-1	CASSPPSGRVGNEQFF	TGTGCCAGCAGCCCTCCTAGCGGGAGAGTGGGTAATGAGCAGTTCTTC
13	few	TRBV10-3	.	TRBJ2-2	CATGTFNTGELFF	TGTGCCACCGGGACCTTTAACACCGGGGAGCTGTTTTTT
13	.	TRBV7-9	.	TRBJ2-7	CASSLSVSGEQYF	TGTGCCAGCAGCCTCTCTGTTTCGGGGGAGCAGTACTTC
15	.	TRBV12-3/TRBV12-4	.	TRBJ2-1	CASSDSGASYNEQFF	TGTGCCAGCAGTGACAGTGGGGCCTCCTACAATGAGCAGTTCTTC
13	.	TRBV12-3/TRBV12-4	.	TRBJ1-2	CASTKTGAYGYTF	TGTGCCAGCACCAAGACGGGTGCCTATGGCTACACCTTC
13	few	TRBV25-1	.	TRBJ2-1	CASSELVGGEQFF	TGTGCCAGCAGTGAATTGGTCGGAGGTGAGCAGTTCTTC
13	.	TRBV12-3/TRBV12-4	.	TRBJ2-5	CASEESGAETQYF	TGTGCCAGCGAGGAGAGCGGCGCAGAGACCCAGTACTTC
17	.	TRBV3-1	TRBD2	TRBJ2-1	CASSQGLALTSYNEQFF	TGTGCCAGCAGCCAAGGACTAGCGCTGACCTCCTACAATGAGCAGTTCTTC
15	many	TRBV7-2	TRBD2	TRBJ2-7	CASSLLASGSREQYF	TGTGCCAGCAGCTTATTGGCTAGCGGGAGTCGAGAGCAGTACTTC
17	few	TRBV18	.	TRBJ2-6	CASSPSFWNSGANVLTF	TGTGCCAGCTCACCCTCTTTTTGGAACTCTGGGGCCAACGTCCTGACTTTC
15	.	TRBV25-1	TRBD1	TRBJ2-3	CASSRQGSSTDTQYF	TGTGCCAGCAGTAGACAGGGCTCTAGCACAGATACGCAGTATTTT
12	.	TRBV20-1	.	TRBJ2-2	CSAKTGSGELFF	TGCAGTGCTAAAACAGGGTCCGGGGAGCTGTTTTTT
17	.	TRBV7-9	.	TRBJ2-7	CASSPGGSAGGSYEQYF	TGTGCCAGCAGCCCAGGGGGTAGCGCGGGGGGTTCCTACGAGCAGTACTTC
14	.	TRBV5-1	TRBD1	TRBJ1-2	CASSPGTGPGGYTF	TGCGCCAGCAGCCCTGGGACAGGGCCGGGCGGCTACACCTTC
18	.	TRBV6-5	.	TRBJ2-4	CASSSGLPGDPLGNIQYF	TGTGCCAGCAGTTCCGGACTTCCTGGGGACCCCCTCGGGAACATTCAGTACTTC
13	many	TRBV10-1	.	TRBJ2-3	CASSESGTDTQYF	TGCGCCAGCAGTGAGTCAGGGACAGATACGCAGTATTTT